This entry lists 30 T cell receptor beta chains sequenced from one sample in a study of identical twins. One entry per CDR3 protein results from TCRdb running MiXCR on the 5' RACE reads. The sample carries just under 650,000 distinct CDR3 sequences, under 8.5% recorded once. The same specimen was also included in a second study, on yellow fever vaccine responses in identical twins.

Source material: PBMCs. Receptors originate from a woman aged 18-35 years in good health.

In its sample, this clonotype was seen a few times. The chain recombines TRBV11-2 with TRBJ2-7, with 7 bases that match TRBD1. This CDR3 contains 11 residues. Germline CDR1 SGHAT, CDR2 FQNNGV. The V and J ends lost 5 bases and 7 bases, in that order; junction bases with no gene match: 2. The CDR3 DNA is TGTGCCAGCAGCGAACAGGGGGAGCAGTACTTC. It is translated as CASSEQGEQYF.

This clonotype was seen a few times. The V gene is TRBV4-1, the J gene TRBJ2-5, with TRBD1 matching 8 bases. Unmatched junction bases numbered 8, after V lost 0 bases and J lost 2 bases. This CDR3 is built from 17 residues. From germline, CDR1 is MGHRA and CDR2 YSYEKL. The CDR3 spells CASSQDPGQAIQETQYF. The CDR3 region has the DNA TGCGCCAGCAGCCAAGATCCGGGACAGGCGATACAAGAGACCCAGTACTTC.

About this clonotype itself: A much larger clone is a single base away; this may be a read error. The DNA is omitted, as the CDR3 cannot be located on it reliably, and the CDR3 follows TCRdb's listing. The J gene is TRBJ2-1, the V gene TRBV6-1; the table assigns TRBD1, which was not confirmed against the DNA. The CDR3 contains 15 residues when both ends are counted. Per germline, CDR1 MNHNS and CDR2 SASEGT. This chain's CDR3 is CDTTGVGRGSNWPFF.

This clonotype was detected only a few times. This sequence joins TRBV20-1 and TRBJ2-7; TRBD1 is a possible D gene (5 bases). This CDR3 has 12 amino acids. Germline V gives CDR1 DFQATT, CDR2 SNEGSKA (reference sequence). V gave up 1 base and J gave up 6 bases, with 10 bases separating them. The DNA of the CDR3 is TGCAGTGCTAGAGGCAGGGTGGGCGAGCAGTACTTC. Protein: CSARGRVGEQYF.

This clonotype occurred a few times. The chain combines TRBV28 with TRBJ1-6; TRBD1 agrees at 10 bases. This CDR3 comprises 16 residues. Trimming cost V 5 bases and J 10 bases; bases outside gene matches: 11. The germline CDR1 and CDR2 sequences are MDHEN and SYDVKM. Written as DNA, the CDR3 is TGTGCCAGCAGTCCGCCTACCGGGACAGGGGACTCACCCCTCCACTTT. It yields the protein CASSPPTGTGDSPLHF.

The chain's CDR3 is CASRVGGDPLNEQFF. The CDR3 DNA is TGTGCCAGCAGAGTAGGGGGAGACCCACTCAATGAGCAGTTCTTC. This rearrangement joins TRBV7-9 to TRBJ2-1; D may be TRBD1 (6 bases). Germline-derived CDR1 and CDR2 are SEHNR and FQNEAQ (reference sequence). The CDR3 is made up of 15 amino acids. The germline V and J ends were trimmed by 6 bases and 6 bases, with 18 bases remaining between them.

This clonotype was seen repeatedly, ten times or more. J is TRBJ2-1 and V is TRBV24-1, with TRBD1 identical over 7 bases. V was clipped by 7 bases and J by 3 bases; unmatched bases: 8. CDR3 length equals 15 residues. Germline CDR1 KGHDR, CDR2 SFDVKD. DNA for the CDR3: TGTGCCACCAGCTCTACAGGGGCTCGCTACAATGAGCAGTTCTTC. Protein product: CATSSTGARYNEQFF.

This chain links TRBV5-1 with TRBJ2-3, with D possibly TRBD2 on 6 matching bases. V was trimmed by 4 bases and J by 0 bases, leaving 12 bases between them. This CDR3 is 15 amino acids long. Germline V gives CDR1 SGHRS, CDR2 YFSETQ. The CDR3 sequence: CASSATSSSTDTQYF. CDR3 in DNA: TGCGCCAGCAGCGCGACTAGTTCTAGCACAGATACGCAGTATTTT.

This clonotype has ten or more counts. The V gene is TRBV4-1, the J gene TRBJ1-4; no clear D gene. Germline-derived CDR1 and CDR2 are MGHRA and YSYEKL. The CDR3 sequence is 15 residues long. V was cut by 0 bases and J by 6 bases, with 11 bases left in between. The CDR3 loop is CASSQDMSMDEKLFF. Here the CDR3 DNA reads TGCGCCAGCAGCCAAGATATGTCAATGGATGAAAAACTGTTTTTT.

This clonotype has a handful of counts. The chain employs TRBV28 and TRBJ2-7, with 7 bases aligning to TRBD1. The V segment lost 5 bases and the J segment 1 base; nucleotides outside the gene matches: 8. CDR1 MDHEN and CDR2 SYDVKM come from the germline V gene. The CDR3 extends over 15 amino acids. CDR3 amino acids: CASSPTGWGSYEQYV. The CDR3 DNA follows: TGTGCCAGCAGTCCGACAGGGTGGGGATCCTACGAGCAGTACGTC.

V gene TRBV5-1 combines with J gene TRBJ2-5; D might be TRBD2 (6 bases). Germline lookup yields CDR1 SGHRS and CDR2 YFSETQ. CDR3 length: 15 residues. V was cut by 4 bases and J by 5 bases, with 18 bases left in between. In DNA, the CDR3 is TGCGCCAGCAGCGGTTACGGGACTCCCCGGGAGACCCAGTACTTC. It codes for CASSGYGTPRETQYF.

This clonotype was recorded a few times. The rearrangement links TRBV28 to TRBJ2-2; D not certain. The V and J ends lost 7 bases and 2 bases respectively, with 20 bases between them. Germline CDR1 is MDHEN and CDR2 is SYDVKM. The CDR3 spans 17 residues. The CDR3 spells CASTSSLGLFNTGELFF. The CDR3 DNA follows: TGTGCCAGCACGTCATCGCTCGGGCTGTTTAACACCGGGGAGCTGTTTTTT.

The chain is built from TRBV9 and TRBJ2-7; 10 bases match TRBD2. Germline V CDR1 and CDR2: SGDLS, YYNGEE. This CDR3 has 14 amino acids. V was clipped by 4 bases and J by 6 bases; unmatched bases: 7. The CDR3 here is CASSTLAGAPEQYF. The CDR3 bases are TGTGCCAGCAGCACTCTAGCGGGAGCCCCCGAGCAGTACTTC.

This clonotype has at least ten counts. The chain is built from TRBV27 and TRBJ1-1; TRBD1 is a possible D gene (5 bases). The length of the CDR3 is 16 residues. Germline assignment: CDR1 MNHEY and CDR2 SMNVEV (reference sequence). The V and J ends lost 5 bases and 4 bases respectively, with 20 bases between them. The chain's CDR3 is CASSPSPALGVTEAFF. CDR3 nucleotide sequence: TGTGCCAGCAGTCCGAGCCCAGCCTTGGGGGTCACTGAAGCTTTCTTT.

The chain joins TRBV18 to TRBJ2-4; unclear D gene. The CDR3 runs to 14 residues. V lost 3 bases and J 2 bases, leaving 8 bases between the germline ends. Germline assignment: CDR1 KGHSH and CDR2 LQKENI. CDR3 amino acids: CASSPGTTKNIQYF. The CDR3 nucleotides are TGTGCCAGCTCACCCGGCACTACCAAAAACATTCAGTACTTC.

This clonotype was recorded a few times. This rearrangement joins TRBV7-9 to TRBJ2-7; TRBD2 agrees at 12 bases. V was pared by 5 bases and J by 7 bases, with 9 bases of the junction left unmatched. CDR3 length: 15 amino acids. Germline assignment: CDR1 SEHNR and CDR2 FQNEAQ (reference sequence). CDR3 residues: CASSPRTSGIGEQYF. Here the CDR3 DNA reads TGTGCCAGCAGCCCCCGGACTAGCGGGATCGGTGAGCAGTACTTC.

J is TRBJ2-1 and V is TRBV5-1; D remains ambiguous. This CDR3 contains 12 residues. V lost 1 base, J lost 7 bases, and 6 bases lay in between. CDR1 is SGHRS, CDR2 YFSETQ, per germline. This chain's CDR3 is CASSLTENEQFF. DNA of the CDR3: TGCGCCAGCAGCTTGACAGAGAATGAGCAGTTCTTC.

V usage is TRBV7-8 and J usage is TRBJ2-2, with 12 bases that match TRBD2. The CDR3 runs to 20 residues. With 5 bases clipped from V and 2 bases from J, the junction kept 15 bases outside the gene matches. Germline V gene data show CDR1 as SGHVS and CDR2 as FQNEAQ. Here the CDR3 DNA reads TGTGCCAGCAGCCGTAACCACGGACTAGCGGGGAAAAAAAACACCGGGGAGCTGTTTTTT. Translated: CASSRNHGLAGKKNTGELFF.

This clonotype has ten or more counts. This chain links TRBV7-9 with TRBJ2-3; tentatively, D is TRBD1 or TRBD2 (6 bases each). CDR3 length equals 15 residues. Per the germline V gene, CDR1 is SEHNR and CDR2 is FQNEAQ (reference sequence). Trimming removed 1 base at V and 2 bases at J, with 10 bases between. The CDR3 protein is CASSLGGTPTDTQYF. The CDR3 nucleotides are TGTGCCAGCAGCTTAGGCGGGACACCCACAGATACGCAGTATTTT.

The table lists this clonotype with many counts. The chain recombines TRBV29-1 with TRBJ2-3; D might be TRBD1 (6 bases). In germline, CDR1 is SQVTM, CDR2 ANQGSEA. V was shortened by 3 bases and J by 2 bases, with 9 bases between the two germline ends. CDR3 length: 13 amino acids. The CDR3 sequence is CSVDRGSTDTQYF. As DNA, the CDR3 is TGCAGCGTTGACAGGGGTTCCACAGATACGCAGTATTTT.

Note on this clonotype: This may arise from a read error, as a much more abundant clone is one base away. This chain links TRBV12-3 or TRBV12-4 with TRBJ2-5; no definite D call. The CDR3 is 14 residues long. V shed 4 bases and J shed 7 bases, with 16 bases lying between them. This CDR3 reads CASSSRLGMGTQYF. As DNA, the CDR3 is TGTGCCAGCAGTTCAAGGCTCGGCATGGGGACCCAGTACTTC.

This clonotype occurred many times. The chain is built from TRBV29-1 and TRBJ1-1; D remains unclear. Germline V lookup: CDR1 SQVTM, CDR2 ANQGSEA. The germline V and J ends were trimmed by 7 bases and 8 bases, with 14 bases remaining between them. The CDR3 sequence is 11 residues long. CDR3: CSGIREGEAFF. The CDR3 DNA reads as TGCAGCGGGATTAGGGAGGGCGAAGCTTTCTTT.

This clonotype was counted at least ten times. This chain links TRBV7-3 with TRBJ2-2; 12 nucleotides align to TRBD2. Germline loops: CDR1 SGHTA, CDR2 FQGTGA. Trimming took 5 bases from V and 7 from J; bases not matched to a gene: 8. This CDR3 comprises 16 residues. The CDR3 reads CASSQTSGSRIGELFF. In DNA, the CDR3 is TGTGCCAGCAGCCAGACTAGCGGGAGTCGAATCGGGGAGCTGTTTTTT.

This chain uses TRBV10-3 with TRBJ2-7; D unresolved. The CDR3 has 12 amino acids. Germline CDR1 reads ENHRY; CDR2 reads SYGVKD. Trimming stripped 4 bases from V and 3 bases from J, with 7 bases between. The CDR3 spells CAISVSSYEQYF. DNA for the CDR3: TGTGCCATCAGTGTTAGCAGCTACGAGCAGTACTTC.

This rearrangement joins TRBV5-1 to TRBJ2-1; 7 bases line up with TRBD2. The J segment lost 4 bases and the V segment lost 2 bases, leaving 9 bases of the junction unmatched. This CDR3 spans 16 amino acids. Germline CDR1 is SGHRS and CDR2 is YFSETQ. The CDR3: CASSFSSGETYNEQFF. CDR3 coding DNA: TGCGCCAGCAGCTTCTCCAGCGGGGAAACTTACAATGAGCAGTTCTTC.

CDR3 nucleotides: TGTGCCAGCAGTTACTCGGGCTACTCTAGCACAGATACGCAGTATTTT. Protein: CASSYSGYSSTDTQYF. J is TRBJ2-3 and V is TRBV6-5; D is unresolved. Germline values: CDR1 MNHEY, CDR2 SVGAGI. V was clipped by 0 bases and J by 0 bases, with 10 bases between them. The CDR3 consists of 16 residues.

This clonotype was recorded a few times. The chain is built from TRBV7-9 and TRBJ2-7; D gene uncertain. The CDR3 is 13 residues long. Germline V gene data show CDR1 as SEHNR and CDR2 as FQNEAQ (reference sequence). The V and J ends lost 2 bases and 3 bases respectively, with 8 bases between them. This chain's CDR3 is CASSLQVGYEQYV. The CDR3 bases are TGTGCCAGCAGCTTACAGGTTGGCTACGAGCAGTACGTC.

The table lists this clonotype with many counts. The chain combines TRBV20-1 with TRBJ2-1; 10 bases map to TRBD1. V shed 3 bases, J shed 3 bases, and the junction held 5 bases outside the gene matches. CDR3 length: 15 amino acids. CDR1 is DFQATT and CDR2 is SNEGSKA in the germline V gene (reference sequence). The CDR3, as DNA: TGCAGTGCTAGTAAGACAGGGGGCGGCTACAATGAGCAGTTCTTC. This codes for CSASKTGGGYNEQFF.

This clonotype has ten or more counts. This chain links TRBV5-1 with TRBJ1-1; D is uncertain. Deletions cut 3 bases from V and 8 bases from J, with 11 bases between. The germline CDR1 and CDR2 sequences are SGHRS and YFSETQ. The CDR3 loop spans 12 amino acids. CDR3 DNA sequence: TGCGCCAGCAGCTCCGGGTCATTCGAAGCTTTCTTT. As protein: CASSSGSFEAFF.

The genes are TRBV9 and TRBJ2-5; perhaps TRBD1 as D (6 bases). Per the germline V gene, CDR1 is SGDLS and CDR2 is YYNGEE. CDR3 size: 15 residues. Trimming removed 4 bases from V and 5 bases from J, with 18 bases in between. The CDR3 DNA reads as TGTGCCAGCAGCCCCCACAGGGTAGCCCGGGAGACCCAGTACTTC. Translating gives CASSPHRVARETQYF.